These T cell receptor beta chains were read from a single sample in a study of cytomegalovirus exposure and HLA in healthy donors. TCRdb's copy holds only in-frame clones and misses some; the assay was immunoSEQ multiplex PCR. The data contain about 60,000 clones, approximately 71% of them singletons. The sequenced sample consisted of PBMCs. The origin of the receptors is a man aged 35 to 55 in good health and CMV-seropositive. The CDR3 runs from the conserved cysteine through the conserved F or W. A D gene is named only where the DNA matches it firmly. A clone size is listed for some rows: how often the clone was seen (once, few, many), or a class if it is expanded.

TRBV5-1	TRBJ2-2	TRBD1	.	TGCGCCAGCAGCTTGGGGCAGGGGGACACCGGGGAGCTGTTTTTT	CASSLGQGDTGELFF
TRBV7-8	TRBJ2-7	TRBD1	.	TGTGCCAGCAGCCCGACAGGGGGGTCCTACGAGCAGTACTTC	CASSPTGGSYEQYF
TRBV7-9	TRBJ2-7	TRBD1	once	TGTGCCAGCAGCTTACGGGACAGCTACGAGCAGTACTTC	CASSLRDSYEQYF
TRBV2	TRBJ2-7	TRBD2	.	TGTGCCAGCCGCAGTGGACTAGCGGGGAGCTACGAGCAGTACTTC	CASRSGLAGSYEQYF
TRBV5-4	TRBJ2-7	.	.	TGTGCCAGCAGCCCGGGGGGCGGGCCGAACTCCTACGAGCAGTACTTC	CASSPGGGPNSYEQYF
TRBV2	TRBJ2-7	.	few	TGTGCCAGCAGTGAGCCCCCATCCTGGCGGGGCTACGAGCAGTACTTC	CASSEPPSWRGYEQYF
TRBV5-1	TRBJ2-1	.	.	TGCGCCAGCAGCTTGGGGAGGAACAATGAGCAGTTCTTC	CASSLGRNNEQFF
TRBV19	TRBJ1-5	.	.	TGTGCCAGTAGTCTATCCCCTTCGGATCAGCCCCAGCATTTT	CASSLSPSDQPQHF
TRBV7-3	TRBJ2-2	TRBD1	medium-sized	TGTGCCAGCAGCTTAGGGGCGACTACGCAGGGGGTCGGGGAGCTGTTTTTT	CASSLGATTQGVGELFF
TRBV9	TRBJ2-5	.	few	TGTGCCAGCAGCGTAGAGGGGAATAGAACGGAGACCCAGTACTTC	CASSVEGNRTETQYF
TRBV7-2	TRBJ1-1	.	.	TGTGCCAGCAGCTCAGGTGGAGGGAACACTGAAGCTTTCTTT	CASSSGGGNTEAFF
TRBV6-6	TRBJ1-2	.	.	TGTGCCAGCACCCTACACTATGGCTACACCTTC	CASTLHYGYTF
TRBV7-8	TRBJ1-5	TRBD1	.	TGTGCCAGCAGCTTAGGGGACAGCGGGCAGCCCCAGCATTTT	CASSLGDSGQPQHF
TRBV29-1	TRBJ2-7	TRBD2	.	TGCAGCGTTGTCGTAGCGGGGAGGAAAGAGCAGTACTTC	CSVVVAGRKEQYF
TRBV7-3	TRBJ2-2	TRBD1	few	TGTGCCAGCAGCTCATCGACAGGGCCCCGCGAGCTGTTTTTT	CASSSSTGPRELFF
TRBV9	TRBJ1-4	.	.	TGTGCCAGCAGCCTAACGCCCAGGGATAATGAAAAACTGTTTTTT	CASSLTPRDNEKLFF
TRBV4-1	TRBJ1-1	.	.	TGCGCCAGCAGCCAAGCAGTTTCCCAGGGGCCAAGGAGAAACACTGAAGCTTTCTTT	CASSQAVSQGPRRNTEAFF
TRBV2	TRBJ1-1	.	once	TGTGCCAGCAGTGAAGCGGGACGGGGGGACACTGAAGCTTTCTTT	CASSEAGRGDTEAFF
TRBV5-1	TRBJ2-5	.	.	TGCGCCAGCAGCCAAGGCGGACAGCAAGAGACCCAGTACTTC	CASSQGGQQETQYF
TRBV2	TRBJ1-5	TRBD1	few	TGTGCCAGTCAATCGACAGGGGCCTACAATCAGCCCCAGCATTTT	CASQSTGAYNQPQHF
TRBV11-2	TRBJ2-7	.	.	TGTGCCAGCAGCTTAGCCGGGACTCTCTCCTACGAGCAGTACTTC	CASSLAGTLSYEQYF
TRBV5-6	TRBJ2-1	TRBD2	.	TGTGCCAGCAGCTTAGGACTAGCGGGGGCGATCTACAATGAGCAGTTCTTC	CASSLGLAGAIYNEQFF
TRBV6-1	TRBJ2-7	TRBD1	.	TGTGCCAGCAGTGAACGACGGGGGACAGGGCGGCCCTACGAGCAGTACTTC	CASSERRGTGRPYEQYF
TRBV5-6	TRBJ2-1	TRBD2	.	TGTGCCAGCAGCTTTGGACTAGCGGGGGGGCAATATGAGCAGTTCTTC	CASSFGLAGGQYEQFF
TRBV6-6	TRBJ1-4	.	.	TGTGCCAGCAGTTTTGGACAGTCTAATGAAAAACTGTTTTTT	CASSFGQSNEKLFF
TRBV6-5	TRBJ2-7	TRBD1	.	TGTGCCAGCATTAACTCAGGGGGCGCGGAGTACTTC	CASINSGGAEYF
TRBV4-3	TRBJ2-7	.	.	TGCGCCAGCAGCCAAGATCTAGATAGCCGTGAGCAGTACTTC	CASSQDLDSREQYF
TRBV5-6	TRBJ2-5	.	.	TGTGCCAGCAGCCTGGGGGGAGAGGAGACCCAGTACTTC	CASSLGGEETQYF
TRBV9	TRBJ1-1	TRBD1	.	TGTGCCAGCAGCGCTCCAGGGGGCGCGGGCGCTATTGAAGCTTTCTTT	CASSAPGGAGAIEAFF
TRBV7-2	TRBJ1-2	.	.	TGTGCCAGCAGCTCCCCCGTGGGGACTATTAACTATGGCTACACCTTC	CASSSPVGTINYGYTF
TRBV9	TRBJ1-3	.	.	TGTGCCAGCAGCGGGACAGTCGAAGGGATTATAGGAAACACCATATATTTT	CASSGTVEGIIGNTIYF
TRBV7-9	TRBJ1-1	.	once	TGTGCCAGCAGCCAGACGATGGGGGGAGTGAACACTGAAGCTTTCTTT	CASSQTMGGVNTEAFF
TRBV6-5	TRBJ2-7	.	.	TGTGCCAGCATCGGAGCTGACAGAACCTACGAGCAGTACTTC	CASIGADRTYEQYF
TRBV25-1	TRBJ2-1	TRBD2	.	TGTGCCAGCAGTGATTCCCGGACTAGCGGGGTTGAAGAGCAGTTCTTC	CASSDSRTSGVEEQFF
TRBV6-4	TRBJ1-2	TRBD1	few	TGTGCCAGCAGTGACAAGGGGGCGCCCCTCTATGGCTACACCTTC	CASSDKGAPLYGYTF
TRBV30	TRBJ1-1	TRBD1	.	TGTGCCTGGAGTCCAGTCGATAGGGACAGTGTTTTCACTGAAGCTTTCTTT	CAWSPVDRDSVFTEAFF
TRBV10-3	TRBJ2-3	TRBD2	.	TGTGCCATCAGCGCCCGCGGGGGGGAGACAGATACGCAGTATTTT	CAISARGGETDTQYF
TRBV7-6	TRBJ2-7	TRBD1	.	TGTGCCAGCAGCAAGGGGACAGGACGCTACGAGCAGTACTTC	CASSKGTGRYEQYF
TRBV9	TRBJ2-2	TRBD1	.	TGTGCCAGCACCCCCTACGCCCAGGGGGTAACCGGGGAGCTGTTTTTT	CASTPYAQGVTGELFF
TRBV6-5	TRBJ1-3	.	.	TGTGCCAGCAGTCGATCGGGGGGGACCGGAAACACCATATATTTT	CASSRSGGTGNTIYF
TRBV28	TRBJ1-4	TRBD1	.	TGTGCCAGCACGCCCGGACAGGCGGATGAAAAACTGTTTTTT	CASTPGQADEKLFF
TRBV7-2	TRBJ1-5	TRBD1	.	TGTGCCAGCAGCCCCATGGACAGGGGAAGCAATCAGCCCCAGCATTTT	CASSPMDRGSNQPQHF
TRBV14	TRBJ2-1	TRBD2	.	TGTGCCGGCAGCCCACTTAGCGGGGGAAACTACAATGAGCAGTTCTTC	CAGSPLSGGNYNEQFF
TRBV2	TRBJ2-1	TRBD2	.	TGTGCCAGCAGTGATACGCGGGGGTACAATGAGCAGTTCTTC	CASSDTRGYNEQFF